This T cell receptor beta chain originates from a study of T cell changes during pregnancy in multiple sclerosis. Trimming removed 4 bases from V and 7 bases from J, with 16 bases in between. Germline CDR1 reads SNHLY; CDR2 reads FYNNEI. CDR3 length: 15 residues. Measured with immunoSEQ multiplex PCR; TCRdb has only the in-frame clones, and not every one. The table includes roughly 58,000 clones, 92% detected once. The sequencing used CD4+ T cells from peripheral blood mononuclear cells, collected after pregnancy. The chain links TRBV2 to TRBJ2-2; D remains ambiguous. This receptor was taken from a female donor in good health, enrolled as a control in a pregnancy study. Here the CDR3 reads CASSVLHLRGGELFF. Here the CDR3 DNA reads TGTGCCAGCAGTGTCCTTCACCTAAGAGGCGGGGAGCTGTTTTTT.